This is a list of T cell receptor beta chains from one sample in a study of T cells in narcolepsy. TCRdb keeps only in-frame clones here, not all; method: immunoSEQ multiplex PCR. The table lists about 40,000 clones, approximately 88% of them singletons. The specimen sequenced was CD45RA- memory CD4+ T cells from PBMCs. All receptors derive from a human donor with narcolepsy. CDR3s include the opening cysteine and the closing phenylalanine or tryptophan. The order of the fields is J gene, D gene, V gene, clone size, CDR3 DNA, CDR3 protein. The D gene is left open where the match is weak. Some rows mark clone size as missing; the rest say once, few, many or name a class of expanded clone.

TRBJ1-1 TRBD1 TRBV28 NA TGTGCCAGCAGTTTTCAAGGGGGCGAATGGACTGAAGCTTTCTTT CASSFQGGEWTEAFF
TRBJ2-1 TRBD2 TRBV5-4 NA TGTGCCAGCAGCTCTAGGACTAGCGGGAGCGGTGAGCAGTTCTTC CASSSRTSGSGEQFF
TRBJ1-6 NA TRBV6-5 once TGTGCCACCGCCGCGTCCTATAATTCACCCCTCCACTTT CATAASYNSPLHF
TRBJ1-1 NA TRBV6-5 once TGTGCCAGCAGTATCACAGGTACAAAACCTGAAGCTTTCTTT CASSITGTKPEAFF
TRBJ1-1 TRBD1 TRBV7-9 NA TGTGCCAGCAGCAGACAGGGAGGGATGAACACTGAAGCTTTCTTT CASSRQGGMNTEAFF
TRBJ1-5 NA TRBV19 NA TGTGCCAGTAGTACCCAACCCATCGGGACCCAGCATTTT CASSTQPIGTQHF
TRBJ1-2 TRBD1 TRBV6-5 few TGTGCCAGCACCACAGGGGCCTATGGCTACACCTTC CASTTGAYGYTF
TRBJ1-2 NA TRBV5-1 once TGCGCCAGCAGCTCCTCCGGGGCTTCTAACTATGGCTACACCTTC CASSSSGASNYGYTF
TRBJ1-2 NA TRBV19 NA TGTGCCAGTAGTGCGCGCAGGGGCCATTATGATGGCTACACCTTC CASSARRGHYDGYTF
TRBJ1-1 TRBD1 TRBV27 NA TGTGCCAGCAGTTTAGGGACAGCGAACACTGAAGCTTTCTTT CASSLGTANTEAFF
TRBJ2-3 TRBD1 TRBV29-1 NA TGCAGCGTTGAGGAACGGGACAGAACCCCAGATACGCAGTATTTT CSVEERDRTPDTQYF
TRBJ2-1 TRBD2 TRBV15 NA TGTGCCACCAGCAGATCCAGCGGGAGGGCCGATGAGCAGTTCTTC CATSRSSGRADEQFF
TRBJ1-1 TRBD1 TRBV29-1 NA TGCAGCGTTGAAGATCCAGGGGGCCAAGGTACTGAAGCTTTCTTT CSVEDPGGQGTEAFF
TRBJ1-2 NA TRBV30 NA TGTGCCTGGAGTGTTTGGGCCAACTATGGCTACACCTTC CAWSVWANYGYTF
TRBJ1-1 NA TRBV12-2 NA TGTGCAAGTCGCTTAGCGGCATATTTGAACACTGAAGCTTTCTTT CASRLAAYLNTEAFF
TRBJ2-7 TRBD1 TRBV19 NA TGTGCCAGTAGTACGGGACAGGGTTACGAGCAGTACTTC CASSTGQGYEQYF
TRBJ2-3 NA TRBV10-3 NA TGTGCCATCAGTGAGTCGGGGAGCACAGATACGCAGTATTTT CAISESGSTDTQYF
TRBJ1-2 NA TRBV4-3 few TGCGCCAGCAGCCAAGATCCCAGGGCGGGGGTAAGCTACACCTTC CASSQDPRAGVSYTF
TRBJ1-6 NA TRBV29-1 NA TGCAGCGTTGGATGGCAGCCCAATTCACCCCTCCACTTT CSVGWQPNSPLHF
TRBJ2-5 TRBD2 TRBV30 NA TGTGCCTGGAGTGCGGCTAGCGGGAGCCAAGAGACCCAGTACTTC CAWSAASGSQETQYF
TRBJ1-5 NA TRBV4-3 once TGCGCCAGCAGCCAAGATGCGGGAAGCAATCAGCCCCAGCATTTT CASSQDAGSNQPQHF
TRBJ2-1 NA TRBV5-4 NA TGTGCCAGCAGCTATACAGGGCTAGACGGCGATGAGCAGTTCTTC CASSYTGLDGDEQFF
TRBJ1-2 TRBD1 TRBV6-5 NA TGTGCCAGTATTGGGGCAGGGGGGGGCTACACCTTC CASIGAGGGYTF
TRBJ2-1 NA TRBV7-9 NA TGTGCCAGCAGAGGAGGGGGCGGCTTCAATGAGCAGTTCTTC CASRGGGGFNEQFF
TRBJ1-4 NA TRBV19 NA TGTGCCAGTAGTATAGATCCCGGGACCTATTCTGAAAAACTGTTTTTT CASSIDPGTYSEKLFF
TRBJ1-2 TRBD1 TRBV11-2 NA TGTGCCAGCAGCTCCTCGCGAGGTACAGGGGACTATGGCTACACCTTC CASSSSRGTGDYGYTF
TRBJ2-7 TRBD2 TRBV13 NA TGTGCCAGCAGCCCCCTGACTAGCGGCACCTACGAGCAGTACTTC CASSPLTSGTYEQYF
TRBJ1-1 NA TRBV4-1 NA TGCGCCAGCAGCCTCCGTATGAACACTGAAGCTTTCTTT CASSLRMNTEAFF
TRBJ2-2 NA TRBV6-1 NA TGTGCCAGCATCTGGCGGGTATCGAACACCGGGGAGCTGTTTTTT CASIWRVSNTGELFF
TRBJ2-3 TRBD2 TRBV25-1 NA TGTGCCAGCAGATCGACCGCGGGGGGCCGCACAGATACGCAGTATTTT CASRSTAGGRTDTQYF
TRBJ2-2 TRBD1 TRBV5-4 NA TGTGCCAGCAGCCTGGTAGGACAGGGGGCGGCCGGGGAGCTGTTTTTT CASSLVGQGAAGELFF
TRBJ1-5 NA TRBV18 few TGTGCCAGCTCACCAGGGGGCTTTAGCAATCAGCCCCAGCATTTT CASSPGGFSNQPQHF
TRBJ2-7 TRBD2 TRBV9 NA TGTGCCAGCAGCATAGCGGGGGGGGCCTACGAGCAGTACTTC CASSIAGGAYEQYF
TRBJ2-2 NA TRBV9 NA TGTGCCAGCAGTCCCGTTCCACGGACCGGGGAGCTGTTTTTT CASSPVPRTGELFF
TRBJ2-3 NA TRBV6-1 NA TGTGCCAGCGGGGAAACAGATACGCAGTATTTT CASGETDTQYF
TRBJ2-7 TRBD1 TRBV6-5 NA TGTGCCAGCATCCTCGGACAGGAACCCTACGAGCAGTACTTC CASILGQEPYEQYF
TRBJ1-3 NA TRBV9 NA TGTGCCAGCAGCTTAGGGACGTTGGGGGGAAACACCATATATTTT CASSLGTLGGNTIYF
TRBJ1-1 NA TRBV11-3 NA TGTGCCAGCAGCTTATTCACGAACACTGAAGCTTTCTTT CASSLFTNTEAFF
TRBJ2-5 NA TRBV19 NA TGTGCCAGTAGTATCTCCCGAGAGACCCAGTACTTC CASSISRETQYF
TRBJ2-1 TRBD1 TRBV28 NA TGTGCCAGCGGGCGGGACAGGGGTGTAGGCAATGAGCAGTTCTTC CASGRDRGVGNEQFF